Listed here is a single T cell receptor (beta chain). The antigen is unknown. Different DNA sequences within this sample yield the same CDR3. This sample was taken from a study of cytomegalovirus exposure and HLA in healthy donors. Study-level background: A previous analysis identified 100 million or so unique TCR beta sequences derived from some 170 million T cells. Findings and caveats of the study: Clonal expansion was found to be greater in HLA-associated TCR beta chains than in equally common others in a later analysis. Cytomegalovirus association was listed for around 170 TCR beta chains. Later, TCR association rates were found to vary by HLA locus, highest for DRB1 and lowest for HLA-C.

Amplification used 60 Vbeta primers and 13 Jbeta primers. This table comes from immunoSEQ multiplex PCR, and its TCRdb copy is limited to in-frame clones, with some not included. The sample carries under 150,000 clones, over 70% recorded once. Germline V gives CDR1 SGHTA, CDR2 FQGNSA. The CDR3 contains 14 residues. V was trimmed by 4 bases and J by 3 bases, leaving 13 bases between them. The V gene is TRBV7-2, the J gene TRBJ2-7; D may be TRBD1 (5 bases). This TCR was sampled from a male donor in good health and CMV-seronegative. Source material: PBMCs. In DNA, the CDR3 is TGTGCCAGCAGCTCCGACAGAGGAAGCTACGAGCAGTACTTC. Translated, it gives CASSSDRGSYEQYF.